This T cell receptor beta chain was captured in a study of CD8+ T cells in alopecia areata (dated by TCRdb to the late 2010s). About the investigation overall: The treated patients, all with moderate-to-severe alopecia areata, were enrolled in an open-label pilot trial of oral tofacitinib given at 5 to 10 mg twice daily. Patients received tofacitinib for 6 to 18 months and were then followed off drug for 6 months to check for delayed response and recurrence. The study used high-throughput TCRbeta sequencing to examine T cell clonal expansion in alopecia areata, in both the C3H/HeJ mouse model and human patients. In humans, TCRbeta sequencing was performed on scalp tissue and on sorted CD4+ and CD8+ peripheral blood T cells from healthy controls and from patients with patchy or totalis/universalis alopecia areata. Biopsies were taken from tofacitinib-treated patients at baseline and at 4 and 24 weeks of treatment, and a later scalp biopsy was taken in several of the tofacitinib-treated patients. Scalp clonality was compared across normal scalp (n=4), patchy alopecia areata scalp (n=8), and alopecia totalis/universalis scalp (n=8). RNA was extracted with the PAXgene miRNA kit for fixed scalp, the miRNeasy kit for PBMCs, and the RNeasy kit for mouse skin. Amplification of TCRbeta CDR3 regions was done by immunoSEQ multiplex PCR using 35 Vbeta forward primers and 13 Jbeta reverse primers.

The protocol used for the library was the immunoSEQ multiplex PCR assay. To provide template for TCR sequencing, every sample had RNA extracted and reverse transcribed into cDNA. First-strand cDNA was synthesized with SuperScript III using a 2:1 mix of oligo-dT and random hexamers. A synthetic immune receptor repertoire was used to measure amplification bias, and any remaining bias was corrected computationally. The original methods were these. Raw reads were preprocessed to remove errors, and CDR3 was defined by IMGT conventions from the conserved cysteine to phenylalanine. Clonality was computed by normalizing Shannon entropy by log2 of the number of productive unique TCRs and subtracting the result from 1. Whether scalp clones were CD4 or CD8 was inferred by matching scalp TCRbeta sequences against CD4 and CD8 repertoires sorted from blood. TCRdb re-hosts the immuneACCESS table, in-frame sequences only. Its copies lack some clones; in the studies checked, an unresolved V gene accounts for under half of them, and the cause for the rest is not known. V and J calls and clone size are copied from that table; D and trimming were computed from the DNA. This sample gives about 150,000 clones in total; 75% to 90% of them show up just once. Clones ranked in the top ten supply about 16% of the sample.

The germline V gene sets CDR1 to SGHRS and CDR2 to YFSETQ. V trim: 2 bases; J trim: 2 bases; unmatched bases: 8. The CDR3 goes from the cysteine to the phenylalanine over 16 residues. CDR3 DNA only is kept here, 48 bases in frame from base 1. Results the study describes overall, beyond this receptor: Compared with normal scalp, lesional scalp, particularly in alopecia totalis/universalis, had higher clonality and more expanded CD8+ clones, which suggests antigenic drive. Unlike mouse skin, which is dominated by gammadelta T cells, normal human skin has resident alphabeta T cells that are also sequenced, and this complicates analysis of the scalp TCR repertoire. Shared TCR sequences between patients were less evident than in mice, which may be partly attributable to HLA diversity in the patient population.

A remark on this clone: Its antigen has not been determined. Base qualities are not provided; no much larger clone lies one nucleotide away.

In light of the paper, this sample's time point label describes: baseline before oral tofacitinib. From alopecia areata patients, peripheral blood was collected along with lesional scalp punch biopsies. PBMCs were isolated by density centrifugation and stained for CD3, CD4 and CD8, after which CD4+ and CD8+ T cells were sorted on a FACSAria. This chain is built from TRBV5-1 and TRBJ2-3; TRBD1 matches 7 bases in the middle. The clonotype was recovered from a human donor with alopecia areata. The sequences come from CD8+ T cells sorted from blood, collected at week 0. For the CDR3, the sequence is CASSFYTGDITDTQYF. The bases are TGCGCCAGCAGCTTCTATACAGGGGACATCACAGATACGCAGTATTTT. Here the CDR3 is joined to the reference TRBV5-1 and TRBJ2-3 genes, and the full variable domain is: KAGVTQTPRYLIKTRGQQVTLSCSPISGHRSVSWYQQTPGQGLQFLFEYFSETQRNKGNFPGRFSGRQFSNSRSEMNVSTLELGDSALYLCASSFYTGDITDTQYFGPGTRLTVL.